The 7 T cell receptor beta chains below were found in one sample sequenced in a study of T cells in Graves' hyperthyroidism and ophthalmopathy. The TCR beta CDR3 regions underwent amplification using RNA transcripts as the source. HTBI primers were the set used in a first-round RT-PCR of the TCR CDR3. TCRdb fed the multiplex PCR reads into MiXCR, producing one record per CDR3 protein. The data contain approximately 600,000 distinct CDR3 sequences, approximately 15% of them singletons. Sequencing used blood. These receptors were obtained from a young woman with Graves' hyperthyroidism that later progressed to Graves' ophthalmopathy.

The table lists this clonotype with many counts. This chain joins TRBV3-1 and TRBJ2-1, with TRBD2 as a possible D gene (6 bases). The CDR3 runs to 17 residues. Germline V lookup: CDR1 LGHDT, CDR2 YNNKEL (reference sequence). Trimming removed 0 bases from V and 1 base from J, with 13 bases in between. Written as DNA, the CDR3 is TGTGCCAGCAGCCAAGATATGCGGGGCCTATCCTACAATGAGCAGTTCTTC. It codes for CASSQDMRGLSYNEQFF.

This clonotype was observed at least ten times. This rearrangement joins TRBV2 to TRBJ2-1; D gene unclear. Germline-derived CDR1 and CDR2 are SNHLY and FYNNEI. CDR3 length: 16 residues. Trimming removed 4 bases at V and 8 bases at J, with 21 bases between. The CDR3 here is CASSGLLDLSGDEQFF. CDR3 DNA: TGTGCCAGCAGTGGATTGTTAGACCTCTCGGGCGATGAGCAGTTCTTC.

A few counts support this clonotype. The V and J genes are TRBV4-2 and TRBJ2-1; TRBD2 aligns across 11 bases. The CDR3 runs to 16 residues. Unmatched junction bases numbered 5, after V lost 4 bases and J lost 3 bases. Germline CDR1 LGHNA, CDR2 YNFKEQ. The CDR3 spells CASSPLTSGDYNEQFF. The CDR3 DNA reads as TGTGCCAGCAGCCCCTTGACTAGCGGGGACTACAATGAGCAGTTCTTC.

The CDR3 DNA reads TGTGCCAGCAGGGGGACAGGGGGTGAAGCTTTCTTT. Protein product: CASRGTGGEAFF. V usage is TRBV6-1 and J usage is TRBJ1-1, with 11 nucleotides matching TRBD1. The V gene end was trimmed by 6 bases and the J gene end by 7 bases; junction bases not matched to a gene: 1. The CDR3 sequence is 12 residues long. Germline CDR1 and CDR2: MNHNS and SASEGT.

This clonotype was seen ten or more times. The chain combines TRBV12-3 or TRBV12-4 with TRBJ1-1; TRBD1 matches at 10 bases. The CDR3 covers 17 residues. The V gene end was trimmed by 7 bases and the J gene end by 1 base; junction bases not matched to a gene: 12. DNA for the CDR3: TGTGCCAGCAATATGACAGGGGGCGCCCCGTCGAACACTGAAGCTTTCTTT. Residues: CASNMTGGAPSNTEAFF.

This clonotype was counted many times. The J gene is TRBJ1-3, the V gene TRBV12-3 or TRBV12-4; the D is unclear. The V and J ends lost 1 base and 2 bases respectively, with 6 bases between them. This CDR3 is 14 amino acids long. CDR3 region: CASSLGFPGNTIYF. CDR3 coding DNA: TGTGCCAGCAGTTTAGGGTTCCCTGGAAACACCATATATTTT.

The rearrangement links TRBV2 to TRBJ1-2; D gene unclear. Trimming removed 5 bases at V and 6 bases at J, with 13 bases between. CDR3 size: 13 residues. CDR1 and CDR2 from the germline V gene are SNHLY and FYNNEI. CDR3 in DNA: TGTGCCAGCAGTCCAGAGTGGACTGATGGCTACACCTTC. Amino acid sequence: CASSPEWTDGYTF. Variable domain in full (rest from reference TRBV2 and TRBJ1-2): EPEVTQTPSHQVTQMGQEVILRCVPISNHLYFYWYRQILGQKVEFLVSFYNNEISEKSEIFDDQFSVERPDGSNFTLKIRSTKLEDSAMYFCASSPEWTDGYTFGSGTRLTVV.